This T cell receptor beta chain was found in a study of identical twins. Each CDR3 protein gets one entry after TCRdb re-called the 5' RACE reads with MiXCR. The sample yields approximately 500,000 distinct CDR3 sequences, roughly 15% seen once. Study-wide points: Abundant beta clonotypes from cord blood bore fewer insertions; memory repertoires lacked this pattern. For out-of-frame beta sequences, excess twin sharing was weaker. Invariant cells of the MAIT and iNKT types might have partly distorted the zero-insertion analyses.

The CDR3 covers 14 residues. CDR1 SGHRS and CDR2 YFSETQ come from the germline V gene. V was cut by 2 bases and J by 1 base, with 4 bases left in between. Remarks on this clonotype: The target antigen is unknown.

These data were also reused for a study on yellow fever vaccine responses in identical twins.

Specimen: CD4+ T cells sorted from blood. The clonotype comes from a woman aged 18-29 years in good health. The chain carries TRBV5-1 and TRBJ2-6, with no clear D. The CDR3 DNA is TGCGCCAGCAGCTTCTTATCTGGGGCCAACGTCCTGACTTTC. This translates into CASSFLSGANVLTF.